These 7 T cell receptor beta chains came from one sample sequenced in a study of regulatory T cells in long-lasting Graves disease. To make TCR beta libraries, researchers used iRepertoire HTBI primers and Arm-PCR of CDR3 regions. TCRdb passed the multiplex PCR reads through MiXCR, listing each CDR3 protein once. The sample contains about 450,000 distinct CDR3 sequences, around 15% of which appear only once. The time point denotes: newly diagnosed GD, antithyroid drugs for less than 3 months. Generation of the TCR library employed RNA extracted from PBMCs. These data also formed part of another study, on T cells in Graves' hyperthyroidism and ophthalmopathy.

Source: peripheral blood mononuclear cells (PBMCs), taken at new diagnosis, from a patient treated with antithyroid drugs. The origin of the receptors is a woman between 45 and 65 years old with Graves disease.

This clonotype was seen many times. The chain employs TRBV6-1 and TRBJ2-2, with 10 positions matching TRBD1. Germline values: CDR1 MNHNS, CDR2 SASEGT. The length of the CDR3 is 16 residues. Trimming removed 6 bases from V and 0 bases from J; junction bases left unmatched: 4. The DNA of the CDR3 is TGTGCCAGCAGCAGACAGGGGGCCTCGAACACCGGGGAGCTGTTTTTT. Translated: CASSRQGASNTGELFF.

This chain's CDR3 is CASSEDRDFYGYTF. The DNA for the CDR3 is TGTGCCAGCAGCGAGGACAGGGATTTCTATGGCTACACCTTC. The V call is TRBV5-5, the J call TRBJ1-2; TRBD1 matches at 8 bases. After removal of 4 bases from V and 4 bases from J, the junction contained 6 bases not matched to a gene. This CDR3 is built from 14 residues. From germline, CDR1 is SGHKS and CDR2 YYEKEE (reference sequence).

This clonotype has just a few counts. The V gene is TRBV5-1, the J gene TRBJ2-7; TRBD2 matches 9 bases. V shed 2 bases, J shed 11 bases, and the junction held 11 bases outside the gene matches. Per the germline V gene, CDR1 is SGHRS and CDR2 is YFSETQ. The CDR3 is 14 residues long. CDR3 DNA sequence: TGCGCCAGCAGCTTTGGTGTGGCGGGAGGGCGGGAGTACTTC. It is translated as CASSFGVAGGREYF.

This clonotype was detected a few times. The rearrangement uses TRBV5-4 and TRBJ2-3, with D hard to call. Germline values: CDR1 SGHNT, CDR2 YYREEE (reference sequence). This CDR3 has 14 residues. Trimming removed 2 bases from V and 0 bases from J, with 7 bases in between. The CDR3 DNA reads as TGTGCCAGCAGCTTCTTGGGTAGCACAGATACGCAGTATTTT. As protein: CASSFLGSTDTQYF.

This clonotype occurred many times. V and J are TRBV6-1 and TRBJ2-3; D might be TRBD1 (6 bases). Germline CDR1 and CDR2: MNHNS and SASEGT. With 2 bases removed from V and 2 bases from J, the gap between germline ends came to 11 bases. The CDR3 length is 15 residues. The CDR3 spells CASSEQGPSTDTQYF. The CDR3 DNA sequence: TGTGCCAGCAGTGAACAGGGGCCCTCCACAGATACGCAGTATTTT.

This clonotype has ten or more counts. The chain combines TRBV27 with TRBJ2-1, with TRBD2 identical over 7 bases. Trimming cost V 2 bases and J 6 bases; bases outside gene matches: 4. Germline CDR1 MNHEY, CDR2 SMNVEV (reference sequence). CDR3 size: 14 residues. The CDR3 DNA reads as TGTGCCAGCAGTTTACGCGGGAGAGGCAATGAGCAGTTCTTC. Translated, it gives CASSLRGRGNEQFF.

This clonotype was detected ten times or more. The J gene is TRBJ2-1, the V gene TRBV6-1; D may be TRBD2 (6 bases). The CDR3 extends over 12 amino acids. The V end was cut by 8 bases, the J end by 4 bases, with 9 bases between. Germline values: CDR1 MNHNS, CDR2 SASEGT. DNA for the CDR3: TGTGCCAGCGGGAGGCAATACAATGAGCAGTTCTTC. Amino acids: CASGRQYNEQFF.